The clone carrying this TCR beta chain was seen ten or more times. The data are from a study of T-cell reconstitution after alpha-beta-depleted transplantation in children. Molecular barcoding with unique molecular identifiers was used for the TCRbeta library. MiXCR was run by TCRdb on the PCR reads, yielding one entry per CDR3 protein. The table records fewer than 120,000 distinct CDR3 sequences, 10% of them present only once. The sequence came from a human donor who donated a stem cell graft to a child with acute lymphoblastic leukemia. The sample consisted of PBMCs from the stem cell graft donor, taken from the stem cell graft.

The CDR3, as DNA: TGCGCCAGCAGCCAAGATCCAGGCCTCGCGAACACCGGGGAGCTGTTTTTT. It specifies CASSQDPGLANTGELFF. The gene calls are TRBV4-3 and TRBJ2-2; D is unclear. The CDR3 consists of 17 residues. The germline CDR1 and CDR2 sequences are LGHNA and YSLEER. V lost 0 bases to trimming and J lost 0 bases, with 11 bases between them.